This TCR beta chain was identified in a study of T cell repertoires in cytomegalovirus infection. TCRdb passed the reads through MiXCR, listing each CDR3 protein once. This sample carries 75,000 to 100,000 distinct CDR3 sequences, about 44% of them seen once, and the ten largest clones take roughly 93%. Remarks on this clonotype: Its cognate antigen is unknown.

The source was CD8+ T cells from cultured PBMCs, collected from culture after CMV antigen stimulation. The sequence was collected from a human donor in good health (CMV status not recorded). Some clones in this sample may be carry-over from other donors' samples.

The CDR3 loop is CASSYDEDFANEQFF. The CDR3 nucleotides are TGTGCCAGCAGTTACGACGAGGACTTCGCGAATGAGCAGTTCTTC. The chain uses TRBV6-2 or TRBV6-3 and TRBJ2-1; TRBD2 might be the D (5 bases). Germline V gene sequence: CDR1 MNHEY, CDR2 SVGEGT. CDR3 length: 15 residues. Trimming stripped 2 bases from V and 7 bases from J, with 15 bases between.